The clone carrying this T cell receptor (beta chain) was found once. The antigen remains undetermined. The PCR was carried out with 60 Vbeta primers and 13 Jbeta primers. Here immunoSEQ multiplex PCR was the method, and the copy in TCRdb shows in-frame clones only, minus some. The repertoire holds approximately 84,000 clones, approximately 78% seen once, with around 2.6% in the top ten. The CDR3 runs 14 residues. The germline CDR1 and CDR2 sequences are SEHNR and FQNEAQ (reference sequence). V dropped 8 bases and J dropped 5 bases, with 18 bases sitting between them. The sample belongs to a study of cytomegalovirus exposure and HLA in healthy donors. Study-level points and caveats: DRB1 had the most TCR associations and HLA-C the fewest, a later analysis found, with rates varying by HLA locus. Judged likely to be a sequencing artifact was a cluster of highly shared sequence variants.

The sequenced sample consisted of PBMCs. The V and J genes are TRBV7-9 and TRBJ1-2; no reliable D call. The origin of this receptor is a male donor in good health and CMV-seropositive. The CDR3 nucleotides are TGTGCCAGCTTTGGTGACGGGGATGCGTATGGCTACACCTTC. It translates to CASFGDGDAYGYTF.